The 10 T cell receptor beta chains listed next were all sequenced from one sample in a study of T cell responses to AZD1222 COVID-19 vaccine. The assay was immunoSEQ multiplex PCR, and TCRdb's table has in-frame clones only and misses some. Among 100,000 to 150,000 clones, approximately 85% were seen once, and the ten largest hold approximately 4.4%. The material sequenced was peripheral blood, taken 28 days after the second AZD1222 dose. The source of these receptors is an adult who received the AZD1222 COVID-19 vaccine.

CDR3: CASSFKPNTEAFF. Written as DNA, the CDR3 is TGTGCCAGCAGTTTTAAACCGAACACTGAAGCTTTCTTT. The J gene is TRBJ1-1, the V gene TRBV6-2 or TRBV6-3; D uncertain. V lost 4 bases and J lost 1, with 7 bases in between. The germline V gene encodes CDR1 MNHEY and CDR2 SVGEGT. The CDR3 consists of 13 residues.

The genes are TRBV5-1 and TRBJ2-7, with unresolved D. V was pared by 4 bases and J by 2 bases, with 7 bases between. Germline CDR1 SGHRS, CDR2 YFSETQ. The CDR3 has 12 amino acids. The CDR3 bases are TGCGCCAGCAGCCGAGAGACCTACGAGCAGTACTTC. It encodes CASSRETYEQYF.

This chain uses TRBV2 with TRBJ2-5, with a tentative D call TRBD2 (6 bases). The V and J ends lost 7 bases and 1 base respectively, with 16 bases between them. The CDR3 extends over 15 amino acids. Germline V CDR1 and CDR2: SNHLY, FYNNEI. For the CDR3, the DNA is TGTGCCAGCACCCTTAGCGGTGGGATCCAAGAGACCCAGTACTTC. This encodes CASTLSGGIQETQYF.

The chain employs TRBV15 and TRBJ1-2, with 7 bases matching TRBD1. Germline values: CDR1 LNHNV, CDR2 YYDKDF (reference sequence). Losses at the gene ends were 3 bases for V and 7 bases for J; bases not matched to a gene: 17. This CDR3 contains 17 residues. Here the CDR3 reads CATSRGDSRGFSGGYTF. In DNA, the CDR3 is TGTGCCACCAGCAGGGGGGACAGCCGGGGGTTTTCAGGTGGCTACACCTTC.

This chain links TRBV5-1 with TRBJ2-7; TRBD1 matches 10 bases. V shed 4 bases, J shed 5 bases, and the junction held 6 bases outside the gene matches. The CDR3 is made up of 14 amino acids. The germline gives CDR1 SGHRS, CDR2 YFSETQ. CDR3 residues: CASSEGQGFDEQYF. The CDR3 nucleotides are TGCGCCAGCAGCGAGGGACAGGGGTTCGACGAGCAGTACTTC.

Regarding this clone: Other DNA variants within this sample encode the same CDR3. The rearrangement links TRBV7-2 to TRBJ1-1; 9 bases are a match to TRBD1. The CDR3 is 14 amino acids. Trimming cost V 5 bases and J 5 bases; bases outside gene matches: 6. The germline gives CDR1 SGHTA, CDR2 FQGNSA. The DNA for the CDR3 is TGTGCCAGCAGCCCGGGACAGGGAAGAACTGAAGCTTTCTTT. Translation: CASSPGQGRTEAFF.

This sequence joins TRBV11-3 and TRBJ1-1, with a possible D match to TRBD1 (5 bases). This CDR3 contains 14 residues. The germline V gene encodes CDR1 SGHNT and CDR2 YENEEA. Trimming pared 5 bases from V and 1 base from J, leaving 11 bases between. The CDR3 loop is CASSRGGGNTEAFF. In DNA form, the CDR3 reads TGTGCCAGCAGCCGCGGGGGAGGGAACACTGAAGCTTTCTTT.

The chain joins TRBV6-5 to TRBJ2-2; D gene unclear. The CDR3 is 11 residues long. Germline loops: CDR1 MNHEY, CDR2 SVGAGI. V was shortened by 6 bases and J by 7 bases, with 6 bases between the two germline ends. Here the CDR3 reads CASSRYGELFF. DNA for the CDR3: TGTGCCAGCAGCCGCTACGGGGAGCTGTTTTTT.

V is TRBV3-1 (or the pseudogene TRBV3-2) and J is TRBJ2-1; TRBD2 matches at 10 bases. V lost 1 base, J lost 4 bases, and 1 base stayed unmatched. Per germline, CDR1 LGHDT and CDR2 YNNKEL (reference sequence). CDR3 length equals 15 residues. CDR3: CASSQASGGYNEQFF. The DNA for the CDR3 is TGTGCCAGCAGCCAAGCTAGCGGGGGATACAATGAGCAGTTCTTC.

The chain is built from TRBV7-2 and TRBJ1-5; D unresolved. CDR3 length equals 13 residues. The V and J ends lost 3 bases and 5 bases respectively, with 8 bases between them. Per the germline V gene, CDR1 is SGHTA and CDR2 is FQGNSA. The CDR3 DNA reads as TGTGCCAGCAGCTTGAACATCGATCAGCCCCAGCATTTT. Residues: CASSLNIDQPQHF. The full variable domain, completed using reference TRBV7-2 and TRBJ1-5, is GAGVSQSPSNKVTEKGKDVELRCDPISGHTALYWYRQSLGQGLEFLIYFQGNSAPDKSGLPSDRFSAERTGGSVSTLTIQRTQQEDSAVYLCASSLNIDQPQHFGDGTRLSIL.